The 22 T cell receptor beta chains below were found in one sample sequenced in a study of cytomegalovirus exposure and HLA in healthy donors (dated by TCRdb to about 2017). The library was built by means of the immunoSEQ multiplex PCR assay. The multiplex PCR relied on a mix of 60 forward primers for TCR Vbeta segments and 13 reverse primers for TCR Jbeta segments. Drawn from immuneACCESS, this table holds only the in-frame rearrangements with V and J called that TCRdb kept. Clones are partly lost; checked studies trace under half to an unresolved V gene and leave the rest unexplained. In this sample the table shows approximately 88,000 clones, approximately 80% of which occur a single time. Around 2% of the sample comes from the top ten. What was sequenced was PBMCs. These receptors were collected from a man in his late teens or twenties in good health and CMV-seronegative.

The chain recombines TRBV29-1 with TRBJ1-2; tentatively, D is TRBD1 (5 bases). The ends were cut back, 7 bases at V and 8 bases at J, with 14 bases in the middle. Germline CDR1 reads SQVTM; CDR2 reads ANQGSEA. This CDR3 spans 11 amino acids. The CDR3 nucleotides read TGCAGCGGTGGGGGGACTCAAGGCTACACCTTC. This gives the protein CSGGGTQGYTF.

This clone was picked up one time. CDR3 sequence: CASSLLQGSEQYF. In nucleotides, the CDR3 is TGTGCCAGCAGTTTATTACAGGGTAGCGAGCAGTACTTC. The rearrangement links TRBV27 to TRBJ2-7; TRBD1 might be the D (6 bases). Germline V gene lookup returns CDR1 MNHEY and CDR2 SMNVEV (reference sequence). V lost 1 base and J lost 6, with 10 bases in between. CDR3 length: 13 residues.

This clone came up a few times. This sequence joins TRBV6-4 and TRBJ1-1, with D possibly being TRBD1 (6 bases). Deletions cut 5 bases from V and 0 bases from J, with 13 bases between. Per the germline V gene, CDR1 is MRHNA and CDR2 is SNTAGT. The CDR3 has 15 amino acids. The CDR3 nucleotides read TGTGCCAGCAGTCTGGACAGTAACATGAACACTGAAGCTTTCTTT. Protein product: CASSLDSNMNTEAFF.

The chain couples TRBV5-5 to TRBJ2-3; 8 bases fit TRBD2. Germline CDR1 reads SGHKS; CDR2 reads YYEKEE (reference sequence). The CDR3 covers 15 residues. The V gene end was trimmed by 2 bases and the J gene end by 2 bases; junction bases not matched to a gene: 4. This chain's CDR3 is CASSFSGDTTDTQYF. In DNA form, the CDR3 reads TGTGCCAGCAGCTTTAGCGGGGATACCACAGATACGCAGTATTTT.

The chain is built from TRBV6-6 and TRBJ1-1; TRBD1 agrees at 7 bases. J lost 4 bases, V lost 6 bases, and 11 bases had no gene match. The germline gives CDR1 MNHNY, CDR2 SVGAGI (reference sequence). The CDR3 loop spans 15 amino acids. CDR3 sequence (DNA): TGTGCCAGCAGCCAGGACTCACAGGGGAGCACTGAAGCTTTCTTT. Its translation: CASSQDSQGSTEAFF.

The chain joins TRBV7-2 to TRBJ2-7, with TRBD2 matching 12 bases. J lost 0 bases, V lost 0 bases, and 9 bases had no gene match. The V gene's germline CDR1 is SGHTA and CDR2 FQGNSA. The CDR3 sequence is 19 residues long. The CDR3 DNA follows: TGTGCCAGCAGCTTAGCCCCCGGACTAGCGGGGCCGAGCTCCTACGAGCAGTACTTC. This sequence encodes CASSLAPGLAGPSSYEQYF.

The V and J genes are TRBV30 and TRBJ1-6, with TRBD1 as a possible D gene (6 bases). Germline-derived CDR1 and CDR2 are GTSNPN and SVGIG (reference sequence). Trimming took off 4 bases at V and 0 bases at J, with 16 bases between the two ends. CDR3 size: 17 residues. The CDR3 here is CAWTTRGSGSYNSPLHF. The DNA for the CDR3 is TGTGCCTGGACTACTAGGGGGTCCGGCTCCTATAATTCACCCCTCCACTTT.

The DNA for the CDR3 is TGTGCCAGCAGTAACACCGGACTCCTCGGGGATGGCTACACCTTC. Translated: CASSNTGLLGDGYTF. This chain connects TRBV6-1 to TRBJ1-2; the D is unclear. Germline-derived CDR1 and CDR2 are MNHNS and SASEGT. This CDR3 region has 15 residues. V lost 5 bases to trimming and J lost 6 bases, with 19 bases between them.

The chain recombines TRBV5-1 with TRBJ2-2; D perhaps matches TRBD2 (6 bases). CDR3 length: 15 residues. Germline V CDR1 and CDR2: SGHRS, YFSETQ. Trimming stripped 4 bases from V and 6 bases from J, with 16 bases between. This chain's CDR3 is CASSPGGGEAGELFF. The CDR3 bases are TGCGCCAGCAGCCCCGGAGGAGGGGAGGCCGGGGAGCTGTTTTTT.

V usage is TRBV28 and J usage is TRBJ2-7; 10 bases are shared with TRBD2. CDR1 is MDHEN and CDR2 is SYDVKM in the germline V gene. This CDR3 has 14 residues. Losses at the gene ends were 6 bases for V and 4 bases for J; bases not matched to a gene: 6. As DNA, the CDR3 is TGTGCCAGCAGACTGGGACTAGCGACATACGAGCAGTACTTC. As protein: CASRLGLATYEQYF.

The gene calls are TRBV2 and TRBJ1-2, with TRBD1 matching over 8 bases. The CDR3 loop spans 15 amino acids. Trimming took 7 bases from V and 6 from J; bases not matched to a gene: 13. Germline CDR1 and CDR2: SNHLY and FYNNEI. CDR3 DNA sequence: TGTGCCAGCACCGGACATGGGACAGGCAAGAATGGCTACACCTTC. It yields the protein CASTGHGTGKNGYTF. The entire variable domain, with the rest obtained from reference TRBV2 and TRBJ1-2, is as follows: EPEVTQTPSHQVTQMGQEVILRCVPISNHLYFYWYRQILGQKVEFLVSFYNNEISEKSEIFDDQFSVERPDGSNFTLKIRSTKLEDSAMYFCASTGHGTGKNGYTFGSGTRLTVV.

This clone came up once. This sequence joins TRBV10-1 and TRBJ1-2, with 11 bases matching TRBD1. This CDR3 has 17 amino acids. The V gene's germline CDR1 is WNHNN and CDR2 SYGVQD (reference sequence). The J segment lost 4 bases and the V segment lost 8 bases, leaving 15 bases of the junction unmatched. CDR3 loop: CASQIIDGQGAGYGYTF. In nucleotides, the CDR3 is TGCGCCAGCCAGATTATAGATGGACAGGGGGCAGGCTATGGCTACACCTTC.

The chain recombines TRBV5-5 with TRBJ2-7; D may be TRBD2 (5 bases). This CDR3 is 13 amino acids long. Trimming removed 3 bases from V and 4 bases from J, with 11 bases in between. Germline V gene sequence: CDR1 SGHKS, CDR2 YYEKEE (reference sequence). The CDR3 sequence is CASSSTGLYEQYF. The CDR3, as DNA: TGTGCCAGCAGCTCCACTGGACTTTACGAGCAGTACTTC. The complete variable domain, with remaining parts taken from reference TRBV5-5 and TRBJ2-7, reads DAGVTQSPTHLIKTRGQQVTLRCSPISGHKSVSWYQQVLGQGPQFIFQYYEKEERGRGNFPDRFSARQFPNYSSELNVNALLLGDSALYLCASSSTGLYEQYFGPGTRLTVT.

The rearrangement links TRBV5-1 to TRBJ1-5; D unresolved. The V and J ends lost 3 bases and 0 bases respectively, with 10 bases between them. The CDR3 runs 15 residues. The germline V gene has CDR1 SGHRS and CDR2 YFSETQ. CDR3 nucleotides: TGCGCCAGCAGCTATGGACTGAATAGCAATCAGCCCCAGCATTTT. Translated, it gives CASSYGLNSNQPQHF.

This clone was found once. This chain links TRBV13 with TRBJ2-7; 7 bases map to TRBD2. Germline V gene data show CDR1 as PRHDT and CDR2 as FYEKMQ (reference sequence). Germline trimming cut 0 bases from V and 1 base from J; bases unmatched to any gene: 12. The CDR3 has 18 amino acids. The CDR3 region is CASSLGRGLQVFSYEQYF. DNA of the CDR3: TGTGCCAGCAGCTTAGGCCGGGGACTACAAGTCTTTTCCTACGAGCAGTACTTC.

The genes are TRBV10-1 and TRBJ2-1; 14 positions agree with TRBD2. The CDR3 consists of 15 residues. After removal of 6 bases from V and 7 bases from J, the junction contained 5 bases not matched to a gene. Germline V lookup: CDR1 WNHNN, CDR2 SYGVQD (reference sequence). The CDR3 protein is CASSPRLAGGNEQFF. The CDR3 region has the DNA TGCGCCAGCAGCCCACGACTAGCGGGGGGGAATGAGCAGTTCTTC.

This sequence joins TRBV5-1 and TRBJ2-2; weak D call: TRBD1 (6 bases). The CDR3 extends over 16 amino acids. Germline CDR1 SGHRS, CDR2 YFSETQ. V lost 0 bases to trimming and J lost 4 bases, with 13 bases between them. The CDR3 sequence is CASSLDTAGVTGELFF. In nucleotides, the CDR3 is TGCGCCAGCAGCTTGGACACCGCAGGGGTCACCGGGGAGCTGTTTTTT.

The chain recombines TRBV5-6 with TRBJ2-1; 9 positions match TRBD1. This CDR3 spans 14 amino acids. With 2 bases clipped from V and 10 bases from J, the junction kept 7 bases outside the gene matches. CDR1 and CDR2 from the germline V gene are SGHDT and YYEEEE. CDR3 nucleotide sequence: TGTGCCAGCAGCTTCGGACAGGGGTTGGACGAGCAGTTCTTC. As protein: CASSFGQGLDEQFF.

J is TRBJ2-6 and V is TRBV7-2, with D uncertain. Germline V gives CDR1 SGHTA, CDR2 FQGNSA. The CDR3 loop spans 15 amino acids. V was clipped by 5 bases and J by 1 base, with 9 bases between them. The CDR3 reads CASSIHGSGANVLTF. In nucleotides, the CDR3 is TGTGCCAGCAGCATCCACGGGTCTGGGGCCAACGTCCTGACTTTC. The entire variable domain, with the rest obtained from reference TRBV7-2 and TRBJ2-6, is as follows: GAGVSQSPSNKVTEKGKDVELRCDPISGHTALYWYRQSLGQGLEFLIYFQGNSAPDKSGLPSDRFSAERTGGSVSTLTIQRTQQEDSAVYLCASSIHGSGANVLTFGAGSRLTVL.

This clone was seen only a few times. The V and J genes are TRBV7-5 and TRBJ2-2; TRBD2, the D gene given by the table, was not confirmed from the DNA. TRBV7-5 is classified as a pseudogene. The length of the CDR3 is 17 residues. Written as DNA, the CDR3 is TGTTCCAGAAGCTTAGTTTCTAGCGGGGTAAAGGGCGGGGAGCTGTTTTTT. It is translated as CSRSLVSSGVKGGELFF.

The chain combines TRBV6-6 with TRBJ1-2; D is possibly TRBD1 (6 bases). Between the trimmed V and J ends, which lost 3 bases and 0 bases, there was a span of 11 bases. Germline CDR1 MNHNY, CDR2 SVGAGI (reference sequence). This CDR3 has 15 residues. The CDR3, as DNA: TGTGCCAGCAGTTATCCAGGACAGCCTAACTATGGCTACACCTTC. It yields the protein CASSYPGQPNYGYTF.

V usage is TRBV5-1 and J usage is TRBJ1-3; 8 bases match TRBD1. Germline values: CDR1 SGHRS, CDR2 YFSETQ. The CDR3 has 15 amino acids. V was clipped by 0 bases and J by 3 bases; unmatched bases: 2. DNA of the CDR3: TGCGCCAGCAGCTTGGCCGGGACAGGTGGAAACACCATATATTTT. It translates to CASSLAGTGGNTIYF.